Following are 27 T cell receptor beta chains from one sample sequenced in a study of cytomegalovirus exposure and HLA in healthy donors. Vbeta (60) and Jbeta (13) primers were used in the PCR. This table comes from immunoSEQ multiplex PCR, and its TCRdb copy is limited to in-frame clones, with some not included. The table lists about 160,000 clones, approximately 70% of them singletons. Sequencing input: PBMCs. The receptors were gathered from a man aged 35 to 55 in good health and CMV-seropositive.

J is TRBJ2-3 and V is TRBV11-2, with D tentatively TRBD1 (6 bases). Trimming removed 1 base from V and 0 bases from J, with 14 bases in between. The CDR3 is 17 residues long. Germline CDR1 and CDR2: SGHAT and FQNNGV. In DNA form, the CDR3 reads TGTGCCAGCAGCTTAGGCAGGGGTCAGCGGAGCACAGATACGCAGTATTTT. This encodes CASSLGRGQRSTDTQYF.

The chain recombines TRBV7-8 with TRBJ1-6, with D perhaps TRBD1 (5 bases). This CDR3 is 18 amino acids long. V gave up 0 bases and J gave up 0 bases, with 12 bases separating them. Looked up from germline, CDR1 is SGHVS and CDR2 is FQNEAQ. This CDR3 is CASSLARQGSSYNSPLHF. For the CDR3, the DNA is TGTGCCAGCAGCTTAGCCAGGCAGGGTAGCTCCTATAATTCACCCCTCCACTTT.

Only a few counts were recorded for this clone. The V and J genes are TRBV16 and TRBJ2-7, with TRBD1 matching over 8 bases. CDR3 length equals 12 residues. CDR1 and CDR2 (germline): KGHSY, FQNENV. The junction had 4 bases not matched to a gene; V was cut back by 6 bases and J by 6 bases. CDR3 sequence (DNA): TGTGCCAGCAGTCAACAGGGGGTCGAGCAGTACTTC. This gives the protein CASSQQGVEQYF.

The gene calls are TRBV9 and TRBJ2-1, with D hard to call. The V end was cut by 4 bases, the J end by 5 bases, with 4 bases between. Germline CDR1 and CDR2: SGDLS and YYNGEE. The length of the CDR3 is 11 residues. The DNA of the CDR3 is TGTGCCAGCAGCTATAACAATGAGCAGTTCTTC. Translation gives CASSYNNEQFF. The full variable domain, its missing parts supplied by reference TRBV9 and TRBJ2-1, is DSGVTQTPKHLITATGQRVTLRCSPRSGDLSVYWYQQSLDQGLQFLIQYYNGEERAKGNILERFSAQQFPDLHSELNLSSLELGDSALYFCASSYNNEQFFGPGTRLTVL.

This chain connects TRBV7-9 to TRBJ2-5; 7 bases are a match to TRBD1. The end of the DNA fits TRBJ2-7 better, so the J call may be wrong. This CDR3 has 14 amino acids. Germline CDR1 SEHNR, CDR2 FQNEAQ (reference sequence). The CDR3 sequence: CASSSDRDGYEQYF. The DNA of the CDR3 is TGTGCCAGCAGCTCAGACAGGGACGGGTACGAGCAGTACTTC.

This chain uses TRBV27 with TRBJ2-5; 13 nucleotides align to TRBD2. Per the germline V gene, CDR1 is MNHEY and CDR2 is SMNVEV (reference sequence). The CDR3 consists of 14 residues. Losses at the gene ends were 10 bases for V and 1 base for J; bases not matched to a gene: 3. The CDR3 bases are TGTGCCACCCGGACTAGCGGGGGCCAAGAGACCCAGTACTTC. It yields the protein CATRTSGGQETQYF.

Note on this clone: A junction end diverges from the germline sequence, so it may reflect a read error. This chain joins TRBV7-9 and TRBJ1-1, with TRBD1 matching 10 bases. CDR1 is SEHNR, CDR2 FQNEAQ, per germline (reference sequence). This CDR3 has 16 residues. This chain's CDR3 is CSSSPRGQGMNTEAFF. CDR3 DNA sequence: TGTTCCAGCAGCCCTCGGGGACAGGGGATGAACACTGAAGCTTTCTTT.

The genes are TRBV10-3 and TRBJ2-3, with 7 bases aligning to TRBD2. Germline-derived CDR1 and CDR2 are ENHRY and SYGVKD. Trimming at V came to 6 bases and at J to 2 bases, leaving 5 bases not matched to a gene. The length of the CDR3 is 14 residues. Written as DNA, the CDR3 is TGTGCCATCAGGGAAGCGGGGCCCACAGATACGCAGTATTTT. It translates to CAIREAGPTDTQYF.

The V call is TRBV9, the J call TRBJ1-2; possible D gene TRBD1, 5 bases. The CDR3 extends over 14 amino acids. Trimming pared 3 bases from V and 8 bases from J, leaving 17 bases between. CDR1 is SGDLS, CDR2 YYNGEE, per germline. The CDR3 DNA reads TGTGCCAGCAGCGACCGGGACGGAGGGGTGGGCTACACCTTC. The encoded protein is CASSDRDGGVGYTF.

This clone was detected a few times. The chain is built from TRBV7-3 and TRBJ1-2; D is perhaps TRBD1 (6 bases). CDR3 length: 14 amino acids. The V gene's germline CDR1 is SGHTA and CDR2 FQGTGA. V lost 5 bases and J lost 5, with 15 bases in between. The CDR3: CASSLLQGPYGYTF. In nucleotides, the CDR3 is TGTGCCAGCAGCCTACTGCAGGGGCCTTATGGCTACACCTTC.

Only a few counts were recorded for this clone. The genes are TRBV6-6 and TRBJ1-5, with 7 bases fitting TRBD1. The CDR3 length is 14 residues. V lost 5 bases, J lost 7 bases, and 8 bases stayed unmatched. CDR1 is MNHNY and CDR2 is SVGAGI in the germline V gene (reference sequence). Here the CDR3 reads CASSHGGGGQPQHF. The CDR3 DNA reads as TGTGCCAGCAGTCACGGAGGGGGCGGGCAGCCCCAGCATTTT.

Only one count was recorded for this clone. The chain joins TRBV5-1 to TRBJ2-3; 10 positions match TRBD2. The V gene end was trimmed by 3 bases and the J gene end by 0 bases; junction bases not matched to a gene: 4. Germline V CDR1 and CDR2: SGHRS, YFSETQ. There are 16 residues in the CDR3. The CDR3 nucleotides read TGCGCCAGCAGCTGGGAGCGGGGGGGCAGCACAGATACGCAGTATTTT. Its translation: CASSWERGGSTDTQYF.

The V call is TRBV9, the J call TRBJ1-1, with D possibly being TRBD1 (6 bases). The CDR3 covers 15 residues. Germline V gives CDR1 SGDLS, CDR2 YYNGEE. The ends were cut back, 2 bases at V and 2 bases at J, with 13 bases in the middle. The CDR3 region has the DNA TGTGCCAGCAGCGTTACCGGGACACTTAACACTGAAGCTTTCTTT. As protein: CASSVTGTLNTEAFF.

This chain uses TRBV7-2 with TRBJ2-7; 7 nucleotides line up with TRBD2. This CDR3 is 13 amino acids long. V trimming: 6 bases; J trimming: 6 bases; junction bases outside the gene matches: 8. The germline V gene encodes CDR1 SGHTA and CDR2 FQGNSA. This CDR3 is CASRAGRFGEQYF. CDR3 in DNA: TGTGCCAGCAGAGCGGGGCGTTTCGGCGAGCAGTACTTC.

The chain combines TRBV2 with TRBJ1-2; 7 positions match TRBD1. This CDR3 comprises 14 residues. The trim removed 4 bases at V and 3 bases at J, leaving 5 bases unmatched. In germline, CDR1 is SNHLY, CDR2 FYNNEI. As DNA, the CDR3 is TGTGCCAGCAGTGGTAGAACAGGGGACTATGGCTACACCTTC. It translates to CASSGRTGDYGYTF.

This sequence joins TRBV28 and TRBJ2-6; D not resolved. CDR1 and CDR2 from the germline V gene are MDHEN and SYDVKM. The CDR3 covers 14 residues. The V end lost 8 bases, the J end lost 4 bases, and 12 bases lay between the germline ends. The DNA of the CDR3 is TGTGCCAGCTACGAGCGTTCAGGGGCCAACGTCCTGACTTTC. Translating it yields CASYERSGANVLTF.

The chain carries TRBV30 and TRBJ1-1; D remains unclear. V dropped 4 bases and J dropped 5 bases, with 17 bases sitting between them. The CDR3 consists of 14 residues. Germline values: CDR1 GTSNPN, CDR2 SVGIG (reference sequence). CDR3 sequence: CAWIPEGRETEAFF. DNA for the CDR3: TGTGCCTGGATCCCGGAGGGTAGGGAGACTGAAGCTTTCTTT.

The gene calls are TRBV19 and TRBJ2-2, with 8 positions matching TRBD1. This CDR3 is built from 15 residues. Germline V gene sequence: CDR1 LNHDA, CDR2 SQIVND (reference sequence). J was trimmed by 6 bases and V by 7 bases; bases with no gene match: 10. CDR3 amino acids: CASNPGQGLPGELFF. In nucleotides, the CDR3 is TGTGCCAGTAACCCAGGACAGGGCCTCCCCGGGGAGCTGTTTTTT.

The CDR3 loop is CASRPLSVGAYEQYF. CDR3 sequence (DNA): TGTGCCAGCAGACCCCTCTCGGTGGGGGCGTACGAGCAGTACTTC. The V and J genes are TRBV7-2 and TRBJ2-7; D may be TRBD1 (6 bases). Germline lookup yields CDR1 SGHTA and CDR2 FQGNSA. The CDR3 contains 15 residues. V lost 6 bases and J lost 4, with 19 bases in between.

This clone was detected a few times. This chain joins TRBV6-5 and TRBJ2-7; D call uncertain. The CDR3 spans 13 residues. From germline, CDR1 is MNHEY and CDR2 SVGAGI. V lost 11 bases to trimming and J lost 0 bases, with 14 bases between them. The CDR3 loop is CASQRGISYEQYF. CDR3 nucleotides: TGTGCCTCCCAACGAGGTATCTCCTACGAGCAGTACTTC.

The chain uses TRBV2 and TRBJ1-4; D not certain. Germline V gene data show CDR1 as SNHLY and CDR2 as FYNNEI. V shed 6 bases and J shed 3 bases, with 14 bases lying between them. The CDR3 runs to 15 residues. This CDR3 reads CASRRIIAPNEKLFF. CDR3 coding DNA: TGTGCCAGCAGGCGCATAATTGCCCCTAATGAAAAACTGTTTTTT. Combining the CDR3 with reference TRBV2 and TRBJ1-4 gives the whole variable domain EPEVTQTPSHQVTQMGQEVILRCVPISNHLYFYWYRQILGQKVEFLVSFYNNEISEKSEIFDDQFSVERPDGSNFTLKIRSTKLEDSAMYFCASRRIIAPNEKLFFGSGTQLSVL.

V and J are TRBV10-3 and TRBJ2-7; TRBD1 matches 8 bases. V was clipped by 6 bases and J by 5 bases; unmatched bases: 6. The CDR3 is 13 amino acids. The germline V gene encodes CDR1 ENHRY and CDR2 SYGVKD. CDR3 sequence (DNA): TGTGCCATCAGCGGACAGGGTGAGCACGAGCAGTACTTC. It yields the protein CAISGQGEHEQYF.

J is TRBJ2-3 and V is TRBV5-4; weak D call: TRBD2 (6 bases). The CDR3 totals 16 residues. Trimming stripped 0 bases from V and 0 bases from J, with 11 bases between. Germline V gene sequence: CDR1 SGHNT, CDR2 YYREEE (reference sequence). The CDR3: CASSLGGAGSTDTQYF. The CDR3, as DNA: TGTGCCAGCAGCTTGGGGGGTGCGGGGAGCACAGATACGCAGTATTTT.

This clone is a singleton in its sample. V usage is TRBV11-2 and J usage is TRBJ2-5; D may be TRBD2 (5 bases). The assigned J gene may be wrong: the sequence end matches TRBJ2-7 better. This CDR3 is 15 amino acids long. Germline values: CDR1 SGHAT, CDR2 FQNNGV. For the CDR3, the DNA is TGTGCCAGCAGCTTAGGAGGGATTGGGTCCTACGAGCAGTACTTC. This codes for CASSLGGIGSYEQYF.

The sample holds one count of this clone. The chain has TRBV5-1 and TRBJ1-1; D gene ambiguous. The CDR3 consists of 13 residues. V was clipped by 1 base and J by 1 base, with 5 bases between them. Germline V gene sequence: CDR1 SGHRS, CDR2 YFSETQ. CDR3 nucleotides: TGCGCCAGCAGCTTGCGTCCGAACACTGAAGCTTTCTTT. Protein: CASSLRPNTEAFF.

The rearrangement joins TRBV5-4 to TRBJ2-7, with D unresolved. V gave up 4 bases and J gave up 5 bases, with 19 bases separating them. This CDR3 spans 15 amino acids. CDR1 is SGHNT, CDR2 YYREEE, per germline (reference sequence). The CDR3 nucleotides read TGTGCCAGCAGCGTGTCCCCCGCTGAGGTCGACGAGCAGTACTTC. The encoded protein is CASSVSPAEVDEQYF.

The rearrangement links TRBV7-2 to TRBJ2-3, with D uncertain. CDR3 size: 15 residues. Germline CDR1 and CDR2: SGHTA and FQGNSA. Trimming took off 4 bases at V and 1 base at J, with 12 bases between the two ends. The CDR3 nucleotides read TGTGCCAGCAGCTCCACCGGGTCCGGCACAGATACGCAGTATTTT. Protein sequence: CASSSTGSGTDTQYF.